One sample yielded the 32 T cell receptor beta chains listed below, sequenced in a study of T cells in Graves' hyperthyroidism and ophthalmopathy. RNA transcripts were the template for amplifying TCR beta CDR3 regions. First-round RT-PCR of the TCR CDR3 relied on the HTBI primer set. TCRdb re-called the multiplex PCR reads through MiXCR, storing one row per CDR3 protein. This repertoire shows roughly 840,000 distinct CDR3 sequences, around 39% found once; its top ten account for 7.5% to 9.5%. Source material: blood. Receptors were obtained from a young man with Graves' hyperthyroidism.

The chain links TRBV12-3 or TRBV12-4 to TRBJ2-5; D is uncertain. The CDR3 sequence is 14 residues long. The V end was cut by 3 bases, the J end by 5 bases, with 13 bases between. CDR3 residues: CASSFRPLGETQYF. The CDR3 coding sequence is TGTGCCAGCAGTTTCCGACCGCTGGGGGAGACCCAGTACTTC.

V gene TRBV29-1 combines with J gene TRBJ1-4; D is unclear. Trimming left V 4 bases short and J 6 bases short, with 9 bases between. Germline CDR1 reads SQVTM; CDR2 reads ANQGSEA. The CDR3 has 12 residues. In nucleotides, the CDR3 is TGCAGCGTTGCCCTCAGCGATGAAAAACTGTTTTTT. This sequence encodes CSVALSDEKLFF.

There are many counts of this clonotype. The chain carries TRBV2 and TRBJ1-3, with D hard to call. V dropped 4 bases and J dropped 0 bases, with 7 bases sitting between them. The germline CDR1 and CDR2 sequences are SNHLY and FYNNEI. This CDR3 is 14 amino acids long. In DNA form, the CDR3 reads TGTGCCAGCAGTGGCACACGCTCTGGAAACACCATATATTTT. As protein: CASSGTRSGNTIYF.

This clonotype was detected only a few times. A read error may explain this, as a much larger clone is one base away. This sequence joins TRBV15 and TRBJ2-7; TRBD1 might be the D (5 bases). CDR1 LNHNV and CDR2 YYDKDF come from the germline V gene (reference sequence). V was trimmed by 3 bases and J by 5 bases, leaving 14 bases between them. The CDR3 has 14 amino acids. The CDR3 bases are TGTGCCACCAGCAGGCAAGCAGGGTTCCACGAGCAGTACTTC. Amino acids: CATSRQAGFHEQYF.

This sequence joins TRBV4-3 and TRBJ2-2, with 7 nucleotides matching TRBD1. The CDR3 loop spans 14 amino acids. Germline assignment: CDR1 LGHNA and CDR2 YSLEER. V shed 3 bases, J shed 7 bases, and the junction held 5 bases outside the gene matches. The CDR3 bases are TGCGCCAGCAGCCAGGTGCAGGGGGTCGGGGAGCTGTTTTTT. Encoded protein: CASSQVQGVGELFF.

V gene TRBV2 combines with J gene TRBJ2-7, with 10 bases matching TRBD1. Germline values: CDR1 SNHLY, CDR2 FYNNEI. This CDR3 comprises 17 residues. The trim removed 6 bases at V and 1 base at J, leaving 12 bases unmatched. CDR3 sequence reads: CASSSSGTGATSYEQYF. For the CDR3, the DNA is TGTGCCAGCAGCTCCTCCGGGACAGGGGCTACTTCCTACGAGCAGTACTTC.

This clonotype was counted between two and nine times. The chain carries TRBV5-1 and TRBJ1-1, with 7 bases that match TRBD1. V lost 5 bases to trimming and J lost 2 bases; unmatched junction nucleotides: 9. The CDR3 totals 15 residues. The germline gives CDR1 SGHRS, CDR2 YFSETQ. The DNA of the CDR3 is TGCGCCAGCAGGAAAGGGACAGTGCTTAACACTGAAGCTTTCTTT. It is translated as CASRKGTVLNTEAFF. Together with reference TRBV5-1 and TRBJ1-1, the CDR3 gives the full variable domain: KAGVTQTPRYLIKTRGQQVTLSCSPISGHRSVSWYQQTPGQGLQFLFEYFSETQRNKGNFPGRFSGRQFSNSRSEMNVSTLELGDSALYLCASRKGTVLNTEAFFGQGTRLTVV.

As for this clonotype: The conserved final phenylalanine or tryptophan is absent from the CDR3, which likely points to a read error. Because the CDR3's place on the DNA is in doubt, the DNA is left out and the CDR3 is given as listed by TCRdb. V and J are TRBV7-3 and TRBJ1-4. The CDR3 totals 11 residues, both ends included. CDR1 and CDR2 (germline): SGHTA, FQGTGA. Here the CDR3 reads CASSPGLEVVI.

V and J are TRBV2 and TRBJ2-5, with TRBD2 matching 15 bases. Germline V lookup: CDR1 SNHLY, CDR2 FYNNEI. The CDR3 length is 17 residues. V lost 6 bases, J lost 10 bases, and 15 bases stayed unmatched. CDR3 nucleotide sequence: TGTGCCAGCAGCCCGAAAGGACTAGCGGGGGGGGGTAGGGGCCAGTACTTC. Protein sequence: CASSPKGLAGGGRGQYF.

The chain employs TRBV29-1 and TRBJ1-1, with TRBD1 as a possible D gene (5 bases). Trimming removed 7 bases at V and 11 bases at J, with 11 bases between. This CDR3 spans 9 amino acids. Germline assignment: CDR1 SQVTM and CDR2 ANQGSEA. In nucleotides, the CDR3 is TGCAGCGCAGAGGAGGGGGCTTTCTTT. It encodes CSAEEGAFF.

The sample holds many counts of this clonotype. The genes are TRBV20-1 and TRBJ2-5; 8 nucleotides match TRBD1. V shed 4 bases, J shed 1 base, and the junction held 2 bases outside the gene matches. Germline CDR1 is DFQATT and CDR2 is SNEGSKA (reference sequence). The CDR3 spans 13 residues. CDR3 DNA sequence: TGCAGTGCTAAAGGACAGGGCCAAGAGACCCAGTACTTC. Encoded protein: CSAKGQGQETQYF.

A word on this clonotype: Given a much more abundant clone one base away, this may be a read error. V is TRBV7-7 and J is TRBJ2-6; TRBD2 is a possible D gene (5 bases). CDR3 length: 14 residues. CDR1 and CDR2 (germline): SSHAT, FNYEAQ (reference sequence). CDR3 loop: CASSLAHGSNVLTF. In DNA, the CDR3 is TGTGCTAGCAGCTTAGCGCATGGGTCCAACGTCCTGACTTTC.

This clonotype was observed a handful of times. The chain couples TRBV20-1 to TRBJ1-2, with TRBD1 matching over 7 bases. Germline lookup yields CDR1 DFQATT and CDR2 SNEGSKA (reference sequence). The V gene end was trimmed by 5 bases and the J gene end by 6 bases; junction bases not matched to a gene: 9. The CDR3 totals 13 residues. CDR3 in DNA: TGCAGTGCTGGGCCGGGACAGCCGCATGGCTACACCTTC. Its protein is CSAGPGQPHGYTF.

The sample holds a few counts of this clonotype. J is TRBJ1-6 and V is TRBV10-2, with a weak D call TRBD1 (6 bases). V was trimmed by 2 bases and J by 5 bases, leaving 28 bases between them. Germline V gene data show CDR1 as WSHSY and CDR2 as SAAADI. This CDR3 has 21 residues. Here the CDR3 DNA reads TGCGCCAGCAGTGAGGGGACCGGGACCCGGGACACTGGGGGGAATAATTCACCCCTCCACTTT. Residues: CASSEGTGTRDTGGNNSPLHF.

This chain connects TRBV9 to TRBJ2-7; TRBD1 matches at 7 bases. This CDR3 region has 14 residues. Germline CDR1 is SGDLS and CDR2 is YYNGEE. The ends lost 0 bases at V and 5 bases at J; junction bases unmatched: 5. Here the CDR3 reads CASSVDPTGNEQYF. The CDR3 coding sequence is TGTGCCAGCAGCGTAGACCCGACAGGGAACGAGCAGTACTTC.

This clonotype was detected many times. The CDR3 is CASSISHFYRNTEAFF. DNA for the CDR3: TGTGCCAGTAGTATTTCCCACTTCTATAGGAACACTGAAGCTTTCTTT. This chain joins TRBV19 and TRBJ1-1; D uncertain. Germline CDR1 LNHDA, CDR2 SQIVND (reference sequence). CDR3 length: 16 amino acids. The V and J ends lost 3 bases and 1 base respectively, with 15 bases between them. The full variable domain, completed using reference TRBV19 and TRBJ1-1, is DGGITQSPKYLFRKEGQNVTLSCEQNLNHDAMYWYRQDPGQGLRLIYYSQIVNDFQKGDIAEGYSVSREKKESFPLTVTSAQKNPTAFYLCASSISHFYRNTEAFFGQGTRLTVV.

At least ten counts were recorded for this clonotype. The chain couples TRBV20-1 to TRBJ1-2, with 7 bases lining up with TRBD1. The CDR3 extends over 15 amino acids. V lost 0 bases and J lost 5; bases outside the gene matches: 9. Germline V gene lookup returns CDR1 DFQATT and CDR2 SNEGSKA (reference sequence). The DNA of the CDR3 is TGCAGTGCTAGAGATGGGGCAGGGGGAGAGTATGGCTACACCTTC. Its protein is CSARDGAGGEYGYTF.

This clonotype has at least ten counts. This chain links TRBV12-3 or TRBV12-4 with TRBJ2-7, with D unresolved. The V end lost 8 bases, the J end lost 0 bases, and 5 bases lay between the germline ends. This CDR3 comprises 11 residues. CDR3 sequence: CASGVSYEQYF. CDR3 coding DNA: TGTGCCAGCGGGGTCTCCTACGAGCAGTACTTC.

With respect to this clonotype: A read error may explain this, as a much larger clone is one base away. The V gene is TRBV2, the J gene TRBJ2-6, with a possible D match to TRBD2 (6 bases). The CDR3 length is 16 residues. Germline CDR1 and CDR2: SNHLY and FYNNEI. The CDR3 loop reads CASQERERSGADVLTF. The CDR3 DNA is TGTGCCAGCCAAGAACGGGAGCGCTCTGGGGCCGACGTCCTGACTTTC.

This clonotype appeared a few times. The chain joins TRBV12-3 or TRBV12-4 to TRBJ1-5, with 7 positions matching TRBD1. Unmatched junction bases numbered 11, after V lost 7 bases and J lost 5 bases. The CDR3 runs to 15 residues. CDR3 in amino acids: CASIRGVDRDQPQHF. The CDR3 DNA follows: TGTGCCAGCATCAGGGGGGTGGACAGAGATCAGCCCCAGCATTTT.

The chain has TRBV20-1 and TRBJ1-6; D call uncertain. Germline CDR1 reads DFQATT; CDR2 reads SNEGSKA (reference sequence). The V and J ends lost 0 bases and 7 bases respectively, with 13 bases between them. The CDR3 runs 15 residues. The CDR3, as DNA: TGCAGTGCTAGAGAGTTTGAGGGAGTGAATTCACCCCTCCACTTT. Residues: CSAREFEGVNSPLHF.

This chain joins TRBV11-1 and TRBJ2-5; no clear D. Trimming took 8 bases from V and 3 from J, leaving 13 bases between them. This CDR3 comprises 13 residues. CDR1 and CDR2 from the germline V gene are SGHAT and FQDESV (reference sequence). The CDR3 is CASFIAGKETQYF. As DNA, the CDR3 is TGTGCCAGCTTTATTGCAGGAAAAGAGACCCAGTACTTC.

The chain uses TRBV9 and TRBJ1-2, with D perhaps TRBD1 (6 bases). CDR1 is SGDLS, CDR2 YYNGEE, per germline. The CDR3 is 14 residues long. Trimming took 5 bases from V and 6 from J, leaving 17 bases between them. CDR3 region: CASSLIGGADGYTF. CDR3 nucleotides: TGTGCCAGCAGTTTGATCGGGGGCGCGGATGGCTACACCTTC.

This clonotype was counted a few times. The rearrangement links TRBV20-1 to TRBJ2-7, with 10 positions matching TRBD2. The CDR3 totals 15 residues. The germline CDR1 and CDR2 sequences are DFQATT and SNEGSKA (reference sequence). V lost 1 base, J lost 0 bases, and 3 bases stayed unmatched. CDR3 protein: CSARGASGGSYEQYF. In DNA form, the CDR3 reads TGCAGTGCTAGAGGGGCTAGCGGGGGCTCCTACGAGCAGTACTTC.

This clonotype was detected ten times or more. The chain carries TRBV20-1 and TRBJ2-7, with a possible D match to TRBD2 (6 bases). The V and J ends lost 3 bases and 10 bases respectively, with 22 bases between them. The CDR3 has 14 residues. CDR1 DFQATT and CDR2 SNEGSKA come from the germline V gene (reference sequence). CDR3 coding DNA: TGCAGTGCTAGTTCTTCCGGGAGTAAATCGAAACAGTACTTC. The encoded protein is CSASSSGSKSKQYF.

This clonotype has only one observation. V usage is TRBV11-1 and J usage is TRBJ1-6, with TRBD1 as a possible D gene (5 bases). Germline CDR1 SGHAT, CDR2 FQDESV (reference sequence). The CDR3 is 13 residues long. Trimming removed 6 bases from V and 10 bases from J, with 13 bases in between. The CDR3 here is CASSYFRESPLHF. Here the CDR3 DNA reads TGTGCCAGCAGTTACTTCAGGGAATCACCCCTCCACTTT.

This clonotype was counted ten times or more. V is TRBV2 and J is TRBJ2-2, with 7 bases identical to TRBD1. Looked up from germline, CDR1 is SNHLY and CDR2 is FYNNEI. The CDR3 has 12 residues. V gave up 8 bases and J gave up 5 bases; unmatched junction bases: 2. The CDR3 reads CASLQGTGELFF. The CDR3 DNA sequence: TGTGCCAGCCTACAGGGGACCGGGGAGCTGTTTTTT.

Ten or more counts support this clonotype. The chain links TRBV20-1 to TRBJ1-3; D possibly corresponds to TRBD1 (6 bases). Between the trimmed V and J ends, which lost 3 bases and 3 bases, there was a span of 18 bases. The CDR3 length is 16 residues. Germline V gene sequence: CDR1 DFQATT, CDR2 SNEGSKA (reference sequence). The chain's CDR3 is CSARDRQVSFGNTIYF. The DNA for the CDR3 is TGCAGTGCTAGGGACAGACAGGTCTCCTTTGGAAACACCATATATTTT.

This clonotype appeared many times. This chain joins TRBV7-3 and TRBJ1-1, with D hard to call. Germline V lookup: CDR1 SGHTA, CDR2 FQGTGA. V gave up 2 bases and J gave up 3 bases, with 7 bases separating them. The CDR3 covers 13 residues. The CDR3 sequence is CASSLDGDTEAFF. The CDR3, as DNA: TGTGCCAGCAGCTTAGATGGGGACACTGAAGCTTTCTTT.

In its sample, this clonotype was seen many times. The chain links TRBV7-9 to TRBJ2-7; TRBD1 matches 8 bases. CDR3 length: 14 residues. Germline V CDR1 and CDR2: SEHNR, FQNEAQ (reference sequence). J gave up 3 bases and V 5 bases, and 6 bases lay outside the gene matches. DNA of the CDR3: TGTGCCAGCAGCCCCCGGACAGGGAACTACGAGCAGTACTTC. Amino acids: CASSPRTGNYEQYF.

The gene calls are TRBV2 and TRBJ1-1, with a weak D call TRBD1 (6 bases). The CDR3 contains 14 residues. Germline V gene data show CDR1 as SNHLY and CDR2 as FYNNEI. With 0 bases removed from V and 11 bases from J, the gap between germline ends came to 16 bases. The CDR3 is CASSEADRRLGAFF. The CDR3, as DNA: TGTGCCAGCAGTGAAGCAGACAGGAGGTTAGGTGCTTTCTTT.

V is TRBV7-2 and J is TRBJ2-7, with TRBD2 as a possible D gene (5 bases). V was pared by 3 bases and J by 3 bases, with 15 bases between. The CDR3 consists of 15 residues. The germline V gene has CDR1 SGHTA and CDR2 FQGNSA. The CDR3 region has the DNA TGTGCCAGCAGCTTCTCTCCGGGAAGGCTCTACGAGCAGTACTTC. This codes for CASSFSPGRLYEQYF.